Each of the 19 T cell receptor beta chains below was sequenced from the same sample in a study of T cells in Graves' hyperthyroidism and ophthalmopathy. Amplification yielded TCR beta CDR3 regions, with RNA transcripts as the source. An initial round of RT-PCR targeting the TCR CDR3 relied on the HTBI primer set. From the multiplex PCR reads, TCRdb called clonotypes with MiXCR, one entry per CDR3 protein. The data show under 700,000 distinct CDR3 sequences, under 60% seen once. Sample: peripheral blood or thyroid tissue (not recorded which). Source of these receptors: a woman under 30 with Graves' hyperthyroidism.

The V gene is TRBV7-9, the J gene TRBJ1-1; 9 positions agree with TRBD1. Germline lookup yields CDR1 SEHNR and CDR2 FQNEAQ (reference sequence). This CDR3 comprises 14 residues. V lost 1 base to trimming and J lost 13 bases; unmatched junction nucleotides: 10. The CDR3 coding sequence is TGTGCCAGCAGCTTAGTCCGGGACAGGGTTTTTGGTTTCTTT. It translates to CASSLVRDRVFGFF.

The V and J genes are TRBV5-1 and TRBJ2-5; TRBD2 matches at 14 bases. V was pared by 4 bases and J by 2 bases, with 10 bases of the junction left unmatched. The CDR3 length is 18 residues. Germline values: CDR1 SGHRS, CDR2 YFSETQ. The CDR3: CASSKGLAGVGYQETQYF. CDR3 sequence (DNA): TGCGCCAGCAGCAAGGGACTAGCGGGAGTGGGATATCAAGAGACCCAGTACTTC.

The chain recombines TRBV24-1 with TRBJ2-5; D is undetermined. The germline CDR1 and CDR2 sequences are KGHDR and SFDVKD. V was trimmed by 7 bases and J by 5 bases, leaving 7 bases between them. The CDR3 has 11 residues. CDR3 nucleotide sequence: TGTGCCACCAGCGAATGGGAGACCCAGTACTTC. It is translated as CATSEWETQYF.

This clonotype was counted between two and nine times. This chain links TRBV7-2 with TRBJ1-1; no clear D. This CDR3 is 11 amino acids long. V gave up 11 bases and J gave up 4 bases, with 11 bases separating them. Germline V CDR1 and CDR2: SGHTA, FQGNSA. The CDR3 spells CACGRATEAFF. In DNA form, the CDR3 reads TGTGCCTGCGGACGGGCCACTGAAGCTTTCTTT.

This clonotype was counted only a few times. This chain uses TRBV7-9 with TRBJ2-7, with 10 bases matching TRBD2. CDR3 length: 15 amino acids. The J segment lost 3 bases and the V segment lost 5 bases, leaving 7 bases of the junction unmatched. Germline assignment: CDR1 SEHNR and CDR2 FQNEAQ (reference sequence). CDR3 bases: TGTGCCAGCAGCCTACAACTAGCGGGGAACTACGAGCAGTACTTC. Protein product: CASSLQLAGNYEQYF.

The chain has TRBV20-1 and TRBJ2-7, with D possibly being TRBD2 (5 bases). Germline V gene data show CDR1 as DFQATT and CDR2 as SNEGSKA (reference sequence). Trimming stripped 6 bases from V and 5 bases from J, with 17 bases between. CDR3 size: 13 residues. The CDR3 DNA reads TGCAGTGCCGGGTGGTTGAGGGCGGACGAGCAGTACTTC. Translated, it gives CSAGWLRADEQYF.

This chain uses TRBV24-1 with TRBJ1-2; D might be TRBD1 (5 bases). CDR3 length: 15 residues. The V and J ends lost 4 bases and 5 bases respectively, with 16 bases between them. Germline CDR1 is KGHDR and CDR2 is SFDVKD. The CDR3 protein is CATSDSGTGGYGYTF. In nucleotides, the CDR3 is TGTGCCACCAGTGACTCCGGGACCGGAGGGTATGGCTACACCTTC.

The table lists this clonotype with many counts. The chain carries TRBV10-3 and TRBJ1-6; D is unclear. This CDR3 has 15 amino acids. Germline-derived CDR1 and CDR2 are ENHRY and SYGVKD. Trimming removed 0 bases at V and 7 bases at J, with 10 bases between. The CDR3 bases are TGTGCCATCAGTGAGTCGAGCCGTGCAAATTCACCCCTCCACTTT. It codes for CAISESSRANSPLHF.

This chain uses TRBV12-3 or TRBV12-4 with TRBJ1-2; TRBD1 might be the D (6 bases). The V and J ends lost 2 bases and 0 bases respectively, with 13 bases between them. This CDR3 has 16 residues. As DNA, the CDR3 is TGTGCCAGCAGTTTAACAGGGAGCGGGGCTAACTATGGCTACACCTTC. Its translation: CASSLTGSGANYGYTF.

This clonotype came up many times. The CDR3 reads CATGPLGAGGNQPQHF. The CDR3 bases are TGTGCCACCGGACCCCTGGGTGCTGGTGGCAATCAGCCCCAGCATTTT. This sequence joins TRBV15 and TRBJ1-5; no firm D call. This CDR3 comprises 16 residues. Germline loops: CDR1 LNHNV, CDR2 YYDKDF (reference sequence). The ends were cut back, 8 bases at V and 2 bases at J, with 19 bases in the middle.

This clonotype came up many times. The chain couples TRBV7-9 to TRBJ1-2; TRBD1 might be the D (5 bases). Trimming stripped 6 bases from V and 10 bases from J, with 12 bases between. Germline V CDR1 and CDR2: SEHNR, FQNEAQ (reference sequence). The CDR3 is 11 amino acids. For the CDR3, the DNA is TGTGCCAGCAGTCAAACGGGGGACTACACCTTC. Protein sequence: CASSQTGDYTF.

This clonotype has more than one count but fewer than ten. V is TRBV7-3 and J is TRBJ2-5; 10 bases fit TRBD1. TRBJ2-7 matches the DNA end more closely, so the J call is doubtful. The CDR3 runs 16 residues. CDR1 is SGHTA, CDR2 FQGTGA, per germline. CDR3 DNA sequence: TGTGCCAGCAGCCGAGAGCCGGGACAGGGGACCGACGAGCAGTACTTC. Translated: CASSREPGQGTDEQYF.

The chain links TRBV24-1 to TRBJ2-5; the D is unclear. CDR3 size: 9 residues. CDR1 is KGHDR and CDR2 is SFDVKD in the germline V gene. V was pared by 2 bases and J by 9 bases, with 0 bases between. This chain's CDR3 is CATSDSQYF. In nucleotides, the CDR3 is TGTGCCACCAGTGATTCCCAGTACTTC.

The chain joins TRBV5-1 to TRBJ1-1, with 7 bases that match TRBD1. V dropped 1 base and J dropped 0; count of bases not matched to a gene: 3. The CDR3 extends over 15 amino acids. Germline CDR1 reads SGHRS; CDR2 reads YFSETQ. The CDR3 DNA follows: TGCGCCAGCAGCTTGTGGGGGACAGTGAACACTGAAGCTTTCTTT. It codes for CASSLWGTVNTEAFF.

This clonotype was seen just once. Given a much more abundant clone one base away, this may be a read error. Because the CDR3 is missing its conserved closing phenylalanine or tryptophan, this is likely a read error. The chain joins TRBV7-9 to TRBJ1-2; 8 nucleotides line up with TRBD1. Germline trimming cut 1 base from V and 8 bases from J; bases unmatched to any gene: 6. The CDR3 sequence is 14 residues long. Germline V gene lookup returns CDR1 SEHNR and CDR2 FQNEAQ (reference sequence). The CDR3: CASSLGQGTRGYTL. The DNA of the CDR3 is TGTGCCAGCAGCTTAGGACAGGGGACTCGGGGCTACACCCTC.

The chain is built from TRBV7-2 and TRBJ1-1; possible D gene TRBD1, 5 bases. This CDR3 is built from 15 residues. Germline V gene sequence: CDR1 SGHTA, CDR2 FQGNSA. The V and J ends lost 5 bases and 0 bases respectively, with 13 bases between them. In nucleotides, the CDR3 is TGTGCCAGCAGCCCCTGGGGGGGGATGAACACTGAAGCTTTCTTT. Translated: CASSPWGGMNTEAFF.

The chain joins TRBV12-3 or TRBV12-4 to TRBJ2-5; TRBD1 matches 9 bases. This CDR3 region has 16 residues. The V segment lost 4 bases and the J segment 4 bases; nucleotides outside the gene matches: 10. The CDR3 bases are TGTGCCAGCAGTTCGTCCGGGACAGGGACGGGAGAGACCCAGTACTTC. Protein product: CASSSSGTGTGETQYF.

There are a few counts of this clonotype. V is TRBV7-2 and J is TRBJ2-7; D not resolved. With 4 bases removed from V and 0 bases from J, the gap between germline ends came to 16 bases. The germline V gene has CDR1 SGHTA and CDR2 FQGNSA. The CDR3 consists of 16 residues. The CDR3 loop reads CASSSPFGLTSYEQYF. For the CDR3, the DNA is TGTGCCAGCAGCTCCCCCTTCGGGCTGACCTCCTACGAGCAGTACTTC.

The sample holds many counts of this clonotype. This sequence joins TRBV19 and TRBJ2-6; no definite D call. The CDR3 is 15 amino acids. V gave up 5 bases and J gave up 4 bases, with 12 bases separating them. Germline CDR1 is LNHDA and CDR2 is SQIVND (reference sequence). This chain's CDR3 is CASSGVSLGANVLTF. For the CDR3, the DNA is TGTGCCAGTAGTGGGGTATCGCTCGGGGCCAACGTCCTGACTTTC.